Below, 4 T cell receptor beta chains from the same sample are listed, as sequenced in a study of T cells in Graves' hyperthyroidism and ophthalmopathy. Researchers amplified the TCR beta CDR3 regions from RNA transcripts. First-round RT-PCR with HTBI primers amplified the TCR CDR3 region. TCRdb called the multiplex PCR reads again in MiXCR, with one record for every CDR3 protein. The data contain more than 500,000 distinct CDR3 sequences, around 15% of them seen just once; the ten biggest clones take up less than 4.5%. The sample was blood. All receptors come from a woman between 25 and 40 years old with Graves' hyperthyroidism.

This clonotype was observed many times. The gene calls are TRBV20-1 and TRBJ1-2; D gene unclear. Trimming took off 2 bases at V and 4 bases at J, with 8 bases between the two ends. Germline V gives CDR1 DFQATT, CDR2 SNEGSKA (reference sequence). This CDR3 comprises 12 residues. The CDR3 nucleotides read TGCAGTGCTAGACGGTCTCTCTATGGCTACACCTTC. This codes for CSARRSLYGYTF.

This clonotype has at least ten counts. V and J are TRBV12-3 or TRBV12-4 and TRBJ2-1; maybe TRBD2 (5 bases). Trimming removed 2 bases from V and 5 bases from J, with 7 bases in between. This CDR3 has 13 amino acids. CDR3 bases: TGTGCCAGCAGTTTACTAGCAGACAATGAGCAGTTCTTC. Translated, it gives CASSLLADNEQFF.

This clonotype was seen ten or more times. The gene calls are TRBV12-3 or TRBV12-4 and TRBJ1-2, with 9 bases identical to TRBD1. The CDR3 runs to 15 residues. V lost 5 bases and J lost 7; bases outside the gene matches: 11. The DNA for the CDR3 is TGTGCCAGCAGTGCCCGGACAGGGGATACGGCTGGCTACACCTTC. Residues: CASSARTGDTAGYTF.

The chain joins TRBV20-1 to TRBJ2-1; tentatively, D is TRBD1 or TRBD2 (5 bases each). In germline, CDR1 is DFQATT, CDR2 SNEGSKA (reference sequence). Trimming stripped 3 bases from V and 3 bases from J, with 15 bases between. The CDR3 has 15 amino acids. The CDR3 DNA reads TGCAGTGCTAGTTTTATCGAGAGGGGCTACAATGAGCAGTTCTTC. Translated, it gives CSASFIERGYNEQFF.